A selection of T cell receptor beta chains follows, all from one sample in a study of T-cell reconstitution after alpha-beta-depleted transplantation in children. TCRdb reanalysed the PCR reads using MiXCR and keeps one entry per CDR3 protein. The data show a few hundred thousand distinct CDR3 sequences, under 13% seen once. Sequences were derived from PBMCs from the stem cell graft donor, sampled from the stem cell graft. The receptor source for this set is a human donor who donated a stem cell graft to a child with acute myeloid leukemia. The CDR3 runs from the conserved cysteine through the conserved F or W. D genes are given only for firm matches. Part of the rows lack a size; the others show once, few, many or a class for expanded clones.

j_call,v_call,clone_size,d_call,cdr3_aa,cdr3_nt
TRBJ2-1,TRBV5-1,.,TRBD2,CASSLDQLAGSYNEQFF,TGCGCCAGCAGCTTGGACCAACTAGCGGGCTCCTACAATGAGCAGTTCTTC
TRBJ2-7,TRBV10-3,few,TRBD1,CAISPGQGSYEQYF,TGTGCCATCAGCCCGGGACAGGGGAGCTACGAGCAGTACTTC
TRBJ1-1,TRBV5-1,few,TRBD1,CASSLVTGTGNTEAFF,TGCGCCAGCAGCTTGGTAACCGGGACAGGGAACACTGAAGCTTTCTTT
TRBJ1-3,TRBV12-3/TRBV12-4,few,TRBD1,CASSTRTGVNTIYF,TGTGCCAGCAGTACCCGGACAGGGGTGAACACCATATATTTT
TRBJ2-1,TRBV20-1,few,TRBD2,CSARGTSGSGNEQFF,TGCAGTGCTCGTGGGACTAGCGGGAGCGGCAATGAGCAGTTCTTC
TRBJ2-1,TRBV12-3/TRBV12-4,.,.,CASSQGSPYNEQFF,TGTGCCAGCAGTCAGGGAAGCCCCTACAATGAGCAGTTCTTC
TRBJ2-5,TRBV5-1,few,TRBD1,CASSQGQVDQETQYF,TGCGCCAGCAGCCAAGGACAGGTTGACCAAGAGACCCAGTACTTC
TRBJ2-5,TRBV6-5,few,.,CASSYSFSKETQYF,TGTGCCAGCAGTTACTCGTTCAGTAAAGAGACCCAGTACTTC
TRBJ2-5,TRBV12-2,.,.,CASRFWRGRTFCETQYF,TGTGCAAGTCGCTTTTGGAGGGGGAGGACCTTCTGTGAGACCCAGTACTTC
TRBJ1-1,TRBV7-9,.,.,CASSTGQKNTEAFF,TGTGCCAGCAGCACCGGACAAAAGAACACTGAAGCTTTCTTT
TRBJ1-1,TRBV5-1,.,.,CASSLGGWNTEAFF,TGCGCCAGCAGCCTGGGGGGCTGGAACACTGAAGCTTTCTTT
TRBJ2-7,TRBV5-4,many,TRBD1,CASSRDRVSEQYF,TGTGCCAGCAGCCGCGACAGGGTAAGCGAGCAGTACTTC
TRBJ2-2,TRBV12-3/TRBV12-4,many,TRBD1,CASSPTGPSGELFF,TGTGCCAGCAGCCCGACAGGGCCCTCCGGGGAGCTGTTTTTT
TRBJ2-3,TRBV5-1,many,.,CASSLSGFLPVADTQYF,TGCGCCAGCAGCTTGTCGGGATTTTTGCCGGTGGCAGATACGCAGTATTTT
TRBJ2-4,TRBV5-6,many,TRBD2,CASSLGLAGANIQYF,TGTGCCAGCAGCTTGGGACTAGCGGGAGCTAACATTCAGTACTTC
TRBJ2-7,TRBV4-3,.,.,CASSPAGTPYEQYF,TGCGCCAGCAGCCCCGCAGGGACCCCCTACGAGCAGTACTTC
TRBJ2-1,TRBV20-1,.,.,CSARAAVSYNEQFF,TGCAGTGCTAGAGCTGCGGTCTCCTACAATGAGCAGTTCTTC
TRBJ2-7,TRBV5-1,few,TRBD1,CASSSLQGASYEQYF,TGCGCCAGCAGCTCCCTACAGGGGGCCTCCTACGAGCAGTACTTC
TRBJ2-1,TRBV25-1,.,TRBD2,CATPSGGFNEQFF,TGTGCCACCCCTAGCGGGGGGTTTAATGAGCAGTTCTTC
TRBJ2-2,TRBV20-1,.,.,CSASRAEYTGELFF,TGCAGTGCTAGTAGAGCGGAATACACCGGGGAGCTGTTTTTT
TRBJ2-1,TRBV6-2/TRBV6-3,many,TRBD2,CASSLVGLASEQFF,TGTGCCAGCAGTCTTGTGGGACTAGCTAGTGAGCAGTTCTTC
TRBJ2-1,TRBV20-1,.,.,CSAPRGTYNEQFF,TGCAGTGCCCCAAGGGGGACCTACAATGAGCAGTTCTTC
TRBJ1-1,TRBV27,few,.,CASTIFGANTEAFF,TGTGCCAGCACTATCTTCGGGGCAAACACTGAAGCTTTCTTT
TRBJ2-7,TRBV7-9,.,.,CASTDGLAYEQYF,TGTGCCAGCACGGACGGACTTGCCTACGAGCAGTACTTC
TRBJ2-5,TRBV15,.,.,CATSSSPGIRETQYF,TGTGCCACCAGCAGTTCTCCAGGCATCCGGGAGACCCAGTACTTC
TRBJ1-1,TRBV12-3/TRBV12-4,.,.,CASNPGHIGNAEAFF,TGTGCCAGCAACCCCGGGCACATCGGGAACGCTGAAGCTTTCTTT
TRBJ2-2,TRBV6-5,many,.,CASSYSPRGSGELFF,TGTGCCAGCAGTTACTCTCCCAGGGGTAGCGGGGAGCTGTTTTTT
TRBJ2-3,TRBV9,few,.,CASSPRGASFTDTQYF,TGTGCCAGCAGCCCCAGAGGGGCTAGCTTCACAGATACGCAGTATTTT
TRBJ2-5,TRBV7-3,.,.,CASSLRGPPETQYF,TGTGCCAGCAGCTTAAGGGGACCTCCCGAGACCCAGTACTTC
TRBJ1-1,TRBV7-7,many,.,CASSPFMSRDTSEAFF,TGTGCTAGCAGCCCATTTATGTCCCGGGACACCTCTGAAGCTTTCTTT
TRBJ1-2,TRBV5-1,.,.,CASSLEADVYTF,TGCGCCAGCAGCTTGGAGGCGGATGTCTACACCTTC
TRBJ2-2,TRBV20-1,few,.,CSATDPITGELFF,TGCAGTGCTACCGATCCTATTACCGGGGAGCTGTTTTTT
TRBJ2-1,TRBV27,.,TRBD2,CASAPGGLYNEQFF,TGTGCCAGCGCCCCCGGGGGGTTGTACAATGAGCAGTTCTTC
TRBJ1-1,TRBV5-1,few,.,CASSSTQMNTEAFF,TGCGCCAGCAGCTCGACTCAGATGAACACTGAAGCTTTCTTT
TRBJ1-3,TRBV20-1,few,.,CSVASGNTIYF,TGCAGTGTTGCCTCCGGAAACACCATATATTTT
TRBJ2-5,TRBV12-3/TRBV12-4,few,TRBD1,CASSFQGARETQYF,TGTGCCAGCAGTTTTCAGGGGGCGCGGGAGACCCAGTACTTC
TRBJ1-6,TRBV18,.,TRBD1,CASSRTGGADNSPLHF,TGTGCCAGCTCAAGAACAGGGGGAGCAGATAATTCACCCCTCCACTTT
TRBJ2-5,TRBV20-1,.,TRBD2,CSARSRAGARETQYF,TGCAGTGCTAGATCTAGAGCGGGAGCGAGGGAGACCCAGTACTTC
TRBJ2-6,TRBV20-1,few,TRBD1,CSASPTGGFSGANVLTF,TGCAGTGCTAGTCCCACAGGGGGGTTCTCTGGGGCCAACGTCCTGACTTTC
TRBJ1-6,TRBV20-1,.,.,CSARDGGFSYNSPLHF,TGCAGTGCTAGAGATGGAGGGTTCTCCTATAATTCACCCCTCCACTTT
TRBJ2-7,TRBV6-2/TRBV6-3,many,.,CASSYSRSGGTRMWEQYF,TGTGCCAGCAGTTACTCGAGATCAGGTGGGACAAGGATGTGGGAGCAGTACTTC
TRBJ2-1,TRBV7-7,few,.,CASSHQGLPSDEQFF,TGTGCTAGCAGCCACCAAGGACTGCCGAGTGATGAGCAGTTCTTC
TRBJ2-3,TRBV12-3/TRBV12-4,.,TRBD2,CASRPIPGLGRGTDTQYF,TGTGCCAGCAGGCCTATCCCGGGACTAGGGAGGGGCACAGATACGCAGTATTTT
TRBJ2-5,TRBV15,.,TRBD1,CATSRYGQGQETQYF,TGTGCCACCAGCAGATACGGACAGGGGCAAGAGACCCAGTACTTC
TRBJ1-1,TRBV19,.,.,CASSPRTDDTEAFF,TGTGCCAGTAGTCCGAGGACAGACGACACTGAAGCTTTCTTT